What follows is one T cell receptor (beta chain) and its context. These data originate in a study of regulatory T cells in long-lasting Graves disease. Sample time point: newly diagnosed GD, antithyroid drugs for less than 3 months. Extracted RNA from PBMCs served as the source of the TCR library. iRepertoire HTBI primers and Arm-PCR of CDR3 regions built TCR beta libraries. TCRdb re-called the multiplex PCR reads through MiXCR, storing one row per CDR3 protein. The sample has roughly 520,000 distinct CDR3 sequences; 12% are singletons. The CDR3 length is 16 residues. CDR1 and CDR2 (germline): LNHDA, SQIVND (reference sequence). V was pared by 2 bases and J by 0 bases, with 1 base of the junction left unmatched. These data also formed part of another study, on T cells in Graves' hyperthyroidism and ophthalmopathy.

The sequences come from peripheral blood mononuclear cells (PBMCs), collected at new diagnosis, from a patient treated with antithyroid drugs. The rearrangement joins TRBV19 to TRBJ2-1; 10 nucleotides agree with TRBD2. This receptor was obtained from a woman in her twenties or thirties with Graves disease. In DNA, the CDR3 is TGTGCCAGTAGTATACTAGCGGGAGCCTCCTACAATGAGCAGTTCTTC. It yields the protein CASSILAGASYNEQFF.